This T cell receptor (beta chain) was documented in a study of blood T cell repertoires in COVID-19. Study-level background: In each case, the material was cDNA or gDNA derived from T cells, B-cell-depleted T cells, or PBMCs.

The data were produced by immunoSEQ multiplex PCR, yet TCRdb's version contains in-frame clones alone and is incomplete. Of around 120,000 clones detected, 88% appear once; the ten largest clones hold 0.88%. The V and J ends lost 2 bases and 1 base, in that order; junction bases with no gene match: 8. Germline V gene lookup returns CDR1 SGHDT and CDR2 YYEEEE. The CDR3 spans 16 residues. The sample consisted of peripheral blood. The sequence was collected from a woman aged 45 to 65 with active or convalescent COVID-19. The rearrangement links TRBV5-6 to TRBJ1-1, with 7 bases aligning to TRBD1. The CDR3, as DNA: TGTGCCAGCAGCTTTTTGGGACAGCAATCGAACACTGAAGCTTTCTTT. This sequence encodes CASSFLGQQSNTEAFF.